These T cell receptor beta chains were read from a single sample in a study of radiation and T cells in renal cell carcinoma. The protocol was immunoSEQ multiplex PCR, while the TCRdb copy is restricted to in-frame clones and leaves out a portion. The sample records more than 20,000 clones, over 75% being singletons. Sequencing was performed on blood, taken from a patient whose treatment included radiotherapy and nephrectomy. The receptors shown here come from a man aged 60 to 75 with renal cell carcinoma. CDR3s include the opening cysteine and the closing phenylalanine or tryptophan. D genes are given only for firm matches. Clone size appears in some rows only: once, few, many, or a class for an expanded clone.

D	J	size	V	DNA	CDR3
TRBD2	TRBJ2-7	NA	TRBV5-5	TGTGCCAGCAGCTTTTCCGGACACGGACTAGCGGGAGACGAGCAGTACTTC	CASSFSGHGLAGDEQYF
TRBD1	TRBJ1-4	NA	TRBV10-3	TGTGCCATCAGTGAGGTTACTCCGGGACAGGGAAATGAAAAACTGTTTTTT	CAISEVTPGQGNEKLFF
NA	TRBJ2-7	NA	TRBV19	TGTGCCAGTAGTGTAGGACATGATTTCTACGAGCAGTACTTC	CASSVGHDFYEQYF
NA	TRBJ1-1	few	TRBV2	TGTGCCAGCAGCCAGACCCCTGAAGCTTTCTTT	CASSQTPEAFF
TRBD1	TRBJ1-5	NA	TRBV4-3	TGCGCCAGCAGCCAAAACCAGGGGGATCAGCCCCAGCATTTT	CASSQNQGDQPQHF
NA	TRBJ1-1	NA	TRBV19	TGTGCCAGTAGGAGGACAACTGAAGCTTTCTTT	CASRRTTEAFF
NA	TRBJ1-5	NA	TRBV4-2	TGTGCCAGCAGCCAAGATCCGGGGTTCCGAATGCCCCAGCATTTT	CASSQDPGFRMPQHF
NA	TRBJ1-5	few	TRBV2	TGTGCCACTCACCGAGGGGCGAATCAGCCCCAGCATTTT	CATHRGANQPQHF
NA	TRBJ2-1	NA	TRBV27	TGTGCCACGCAAGGAGGGGGCTCTACTTATAATGAGCAGTTCTTC	CATQGGGSTYNEQFF
NA	TRBJ2-2	NA	TRBV2	TGTGCCAGCAGTAGGATTGACAGCACCACCGGGGAGCTGTTTTTT	CASSRIDSTTGELFF
NA	TRBJ1-1	few	TRBV14	TGTGCCAGCAGCCAAACCCGACACACTGAAGCTTTCTTT	CASSQTRHTEAFF
TRBD1	TRBJ1-4	NA	TRBV7-2	TGTGCCAGCAGCGAGCAGGGGGATACAACTAATGAAAAACTGTTTTTT	CASSEQGDTTNEKLFF
TRBD1	TRBJ2-1	NA	TRBV5-1	TGCGCCAGCAGCTTAAGACAGGGGGGAACCAATGAGCAGTTCTTC	CASSLRQGGTNEQFF
NA	TRBJ2-5	NA	TRBV7-3	TGTGCCAGCAGCCCAATGGGGGCAGGGTGGGAGACCCAGTACTTC	CASSPMGAGWETQYF
NA	TRBJ1-2	NA	TRBV19	TGTGCCAGCAAGATAGAGGGGGGCTATGGCTACACCTTC	CASKIEGGYGYTF
NA	TRBJ2-7	NA	TRBV4-3	TGCGCCAGCAGCCAAGATCTGGGGCAGGCAAAAGCCTACGAGCAGTACTTC	CASSQDLGQAKAYEQYF
NA	TRBJ1-1	NA	TRBV14	TGTGCCAGCAGCCAAACGATTAGGGGGGAAGCTTTCTTT	CASSQTIRGEAFF
NA	TRBJ2-1	NA	TRBV7-2	TGTGCCAGCAGCTTAGCTGGCTTCAGGGATGAGCAGTTCTTC	CASSLAGFRDEQFF
NA	TRBJ1-5	NA	TRBV27	TGTGCCAGCAGTTTGAGTAAACCTCAGGGGTACTATAGCAATCAGCCCCAGCATTTT	CASSLSKPQGYYSNQPQHF
TRBD1	TRBJ2-2	few	TRBV30	TGTGCCTGGGGCGGGACAGGGAAAACCGGGGAGCTGTTTTTT	CAWGGTGKTGELFF
TRBD1	TRBJ2-2	NA	TRBV18	TGTGCCAGCTCACCGGCCGGGACAGGGTACACCGGGGAGCTGTTTTTT	CASSPAGTGYTGELFF
NA	TRBJ1-5	NA	TRBV27	TGTGCCAGCAGTAACGGGGGGCTTCAGCCCCAGCATTTT	CASSNGGLQPQHF
TRBD2	TRBJ2-7	NA	TRBV19	TGTGCCAGTAGTGCCTCTAGCGGGAGAATCCACGAGCAGTACTTC	CASSASSGRIHEQYF
NA	TRBJ1-1	NA	TRBV5-6	TGTGCCAGCATCGTAGGGCGACGACCAGGGTATGAAGCTTTCTTT	CASIVGRRPGYEAFF
NA	TRBJ2-5	NA	TRBV5-4	TGTGCCAGCAGCCCGGAAGGCCAGCAAATAGAGACCCAGTACTTC	CASSPEGQQIETQYF
NA	TRBJ1-1	NA	TRBV7-8	TGTGCCAGCAGCTTAGGTGGGACCACCGCTTTCTTT	CASSLGGTTAFF
TRBD1	TRBJ1-2	NA	TRBV5-4	TGTGCCAGCAGCTCACCTGAGCCTTCAGGGGGCCGAGGCTACACCTTC	CASSSPEPSGGRGYTF
TRBD2	TRBJ2-7	NA	TRBV10-3	TGTGCCATCAGGCCGGGACTAGCGGGAGGAGCCTACGAGCAGTACTTC	CAIRPGLAGGAYEQYF
TRBD1	TRBJ2-7	NA	TRBV18	TGTGCCAGCTCACCGGGACAGGGGCTCGAGCAGTACTTC	CASSPGQGLEQYF
NA	TRBJ2-7	NA	TRBV4-3	TGCGCCAGCAGCCAGACCCAGGGGTATGGGGACGAGCAGTACTTC	CASSQTQGYGDEQYF
TRBD2	TRBJ2-3	NA	TRBV7-2	TGTGCCAGCAGCAGAAGCGGGAGCGGCACAGATACGCAGTATTTT	CASSRSGSGTDTQYF
NA	TRBJ1-1	NA	TRBV5-1	TGCGCCAGCAGCGCGGACAGATTGAACACTGAAGCTTTCTTT	CASSADRLNTEAFF
TRBD1	TRBJ2-5	NA	TRBV4-2	TGTGCCAGCAGCCAAGTACAGGCACAGGGGGGCGAGACCCAGTACTTC	CASSQVQAQGGETQYF
NA	TRBJ1-1	NA	TRBV5-4	TGTGCCAGCAGCCAAGAATGGGGGTACCCTGAAGCTTTCTTT	CASSQEWGYPEAFF
NA	TRBJ1-2	few	TRBV6-6	TGTGCCAGTTTGAGAGCGACGAACAATGAAGACTACACCTTC	CASLRATNNEDYTF
TRBD1	TRBJ2-7	NA	TRBV10-3	TGTGCCATCAGTGACTCGTGGACAGGGAACGAGCAGTACTTC	CAISDSWTGNEQYF
NA	TRBJ1-2	NA	TRBV2	TGTGCCGGCAGTCCGGGACCAGGACGCTATGGCTACACCTTC	CAGSPGPGRYGYTF
NA	TRBJ1-2	NA	TRBV30	TGTGCCTGGAGTGTACTGAAGAGGTGGACATACAACAACTATGGCTACACCTTC	CAWSVLKRWTYNNYGYTF
NA	TRBJ1-1	few	TRBV7-2	TGTGCCAGCAGCTTAACCTGGGAGTTGACTGAAGCTTTCTTT	CASSLTWELTEAFF
TRBD1	TRBJ1-1	NA	TRBV5-1	TGCGCCTCCTGGGACAGCCCGAACACTGAAGCTTTCTTT	CASWDSPNTEAFF
NA	TRBJ2-2	NA	TRBV5-1	TGCGCCAGCAGCAAGGACAGGAACACCGGGGAGCTGTTTTTT	CASSKDRNTGELFF
TRBD1	TRBJ2-7	NA	TRBV11-2	TGTGCCAGCAGCCTTGACAGGGGGGACGAGCAGTACTTC	CASSLDRGDEQYF
NA	TRBJ1-1	NA	TRBV7-2	TGTGCCAGCAGCCTCACCAGGGGCGCTGAAGCTTTCTTT	CASSLTRGAEAFF
NA	TRBJ2-2	NA	TRBV21-1	TGTGCCAGCAGGAAAGACGGCGTAGTAGCGGGATATCAGCGAAGCACCGGGGAGCTGTTTTTT	CASRKDGVVAGYQRSTGELFF
TRBD2	TRBJ2-1	large	TRBV19	TGTGCCAGTAATCTAGCGGGAGGGCTGGCTGAGCAGTTCTTC	CASNLAGGLAEQFF
NA	TRBJ1-1	NA	TRBV5-1	TGCGCCAGCAGGTCGGGGGACACTGAAGCTTTCTTT	CASRSGDTEAFF
NA	TRBJ2-3	NA	TRBV14	TGTGCCAGCAGCCAAGTCAGAGCAGATACGCAGTATTTT	CASSQVRADTQYF
TRBD1	TRBJ1-4	many	TRBV7-9	TGTGCCAGCAGCCCTCGGACAGGGGCTGCAACTAATGAAAAACTGTTTTTT	CASSPRTGAATNEKLFF
NA	TRBJ1-5	NA	TRBV5-1	TGCGCCAGCAGCGCGGAACCGGGATGGACCAATCAGCCCCAGCATTTT	CASSAEPGWTNQPQHF
NA	TRBJ2-3	once	TRBV15	TGTGCCACCAGCAGAGTCCTCACAGATACGCAGTATTTT	CATSRVLTDTQYF
TRBD1	TRBJ1-2	NA	TRBV2	TGTGCCAGCAGTCTCCGGGACAGGGGAGGCTACACCTTC	CASSLRDRGGYTF
TRBD1	TRBJ1-2	NA	TRBV6-5	TGTGCCAGCAGAGGGACAGCAGTTAACTATGGCTACACCTTC	CASRGTAVNYGYTF
NA	TRBJ2-2	NA	TRBV5-1	TGCGCCAGCAGCTTGGTTCCGGGGGCGCTTACCGGGGAGCTGTTTTTT	CASSLVPGALTGELFF
TRBD1	TRBJ2-7	NA	TRBV6-6	TGTGCCAGCAGTATCCACTCGACAGGGGGGTTCTACGAGCAGTACTTC	CASSIHSTGGFYEQYF